A single sample is the source of the 21 T cell receptor beta chains below, sequenced in a study of cytomegalovirus exposure and HLA in healthy donors. Primers for the PCR totalled 60 Vbeta and 13 Jbeta. Profiled with immunoSEQ multiplex PCR; TCRdb holds only in-frame clones, not every one. The repertoire holds about 240,000 clones, with about 86% as singletons. The specimen was PBMCs. Receptors were obtained from a woman aged 55-69 years in good health and CMV-seropositive.

The CDR3 DNA reads as TGTGCCAGCAGCTTAGCAGGGACTGGGGCCAACGTCCTGACTTTC. This encodes CASSLAGTGANVLTF. The chain uses TRBV11-2 and TRBJ2-6; D may be TRBD1 (5 bases). This CDR3 contains 15 residues. Germline V gene lookup returns CDR1 SGHAT and CDR2 FQNNGV. The germline V and J ends were trimmed by 1 base and 2 bases, with 6 bases remaining between them. The full variable domain, in which reference TRBV11-2 and TRBJ2-6 provide the parts outside the CDR3, is EAGVAQSPRYKIIEKRQSVAFWCNPISGHATLYWYQQILGQGPKLLIQFQNNGVVDDSQLPKDRFSAERLKGVDSTLKIQPAKLEDSAVYLCASSLAGTGANVLTFGAGSRLTVL.

This clone came up once. The chain has TRBV5-1 and TRBJ2-3; 11 nucleotides match TRBD2. Trimming removed 0 bases from V and 0 bases from J; junction bases left unmatched: 6. Germline CDR1 and CDR2: SGHRS and YFSETQ. CDR3 length: 18 residues. The CDR3 reads CASSLARTSGPSTDTQYF. CDR3 sequence (DNA): TGCGCCAGCAGCTTGGCCCGGACTAGCGGGCCGAGCACAGATACGCAGTATTTT.

The chain combines TRBV5-6 with TRBJ1-2; D gene ambiguous. Germline V gives CDR1 SGHDT, CDR2 YYEEEE. Trimming pared 1 base from V and 2 bases from J, leaving 6 bases between. The CDR3 runs to 13 residues. The chain's CDR3 is CASSLRRNYGYTF. The CDR3 bases are TGTGCCAGCAGCTTGCGCAGGAACTATGGCTACACCTTC.

The CDR3 loop reads CASSLSSGTYNEQFF. CDR3 DNA: TGTGCCAGCAGCTTAAGTAGCGGGACGTACAATGAGCAGTTCTTC. This chain uses TRBV11-3 with TRBJ2-1, with 8 bases aligning to TRBD2. The CDR3 sequence is 15 residues long. The V gene's germline CDR1 is SGHNT and CDR2 YENEEA. Trimming at V came to 2 bases and at J to 4 bases, leaving 4 bases not matched to a gene.

The chain links TRBV7-9 to TRBJ2-1, with 8 nucleotides matching TRBD2. The CDR3 totals 15 residues. Germline V CDR1 and CDR2: SEHNR, FQNEAQ (reference sequence). Trimming cost V 3 bases and J 4 bases; bases outside gene matches: 5. The CDR3: CASSFTSGTYNEQFF. CDR3 coding DNA: TGTGCCAGCAGCTTTACTAGCGGTACTTACAATGAGCAGTTCTTC.

This chain connects TRBV19 to TRBJ1-4, with D maybe TRBD1 (6 bases). Trimming pared 5 bases from V and 1 base from J, leaving 11 bases between. The CDR3 covers 15 residues. Germline assignment: CDR1 LNHDA and CDR2 SQIVND (reference sequence). The CDR3: CASSSNRVTNEKLFF. CDR3 in DNA: TGTGCCAGTAGTTCAAACAGGGTAACTAATGAAAAACTGTTTTTT.

The gene calls are TRBV10-2 and TRBJ1-2; D is unclear. The ends were cut back, 0 bases at V and 7 bases at J, with 12 bases in the middle. Germline loops: CDR1 WSHSY, CDR2 SAAADI. CDR3 length: 14 residues. The CDR3 region is CASSESNREGGYTF. The CDR3 DNA follows: TGCGCCAGCAGTGAGTCAAACAGAGAGGGTGGCTACACCTTC.

The CDR3 loop reads CSVDGAGWGDTQYF. Here the CDR3 DNA reads TGCAGCGTTGATGGGGCGGGATGGGGAGATACGCAGTATTTT. This chain uses TRBV29-1 with TRBJ2-3; possibly TRBD2 for D (6 bases). Germline V gives CDR1 SQVTM, CDR2 ANQGSEA. Deletions cut 3 bases from V and 5 bases from J, with 15 bases between. The CDR3 extends over 14 amino acids.

V usage is TRBV4-1 and J usage is TRBJ2-1; no clear D gene. The CDR3 is 12 residues long. Deletions cut 1 base from V and 7 bases from J, with 5 bases between. CDR1 and CDR2 from the germline V gene are MGHRA and YSYEKL. The CDR3 bases are TGCGCCAGCAGCCAAGTCGGGAATGAGCAGTTCTTC. Translated: CASSQVGNEQFF.

The gene calls are TRBV5-1 and TRBJ1-1; the D gene is possibly TRBD1 (6 bases). The CDR3 runs to 15 residues. CDR1 is SGHRS, CDR2 YFSETQ, per germline. Deletions cut 5 bases from V and 0 bases from J, with 14 bases between. CDR3 sequence (DNA): TGCGCCAGCAGTCAAACCGGGGGGCTGAACACTGAAGCTTTCTTT. Protein sequence: CASSQTGGLNTEAFF.

The V and J genes are TRBV27 and TRBJ1-1; D call uncertain. V was clipped by 2 bases and J by 1 base, with 5 bases between them. This CDR3 region has 13 residues. In germline, CDR1 is MNHEY, CDR2 SMNVEV (reference sequence). The chain's CDR3 is CASSLPGNTEAFF. The CDR3 DNA follows: TGTGCCAGCAGTTTACCGGGGAACACTGAAGCTTTCTTT.

V gene TRBV5-1 combines with J gene TRBJ2-2; a possible D gene is TRBD1 (5 bases). Trimming pared 5 bases from V and 4 bases from J, leaving 12 bases between. CDR3 length: 14 amino acids. The germline V gene encodes CDR1 SGHRS and CDR2 YFSETQ. The CDR3 sequence is CASREGAGTGELFF. The CDR3 DNA sequence: TGCGCCAGCAGAGAAGGGGCCGGCACCGGGGAGCTGTTTTTT.

The table lists this clone with a few counts. This rearrangement joins TRBV19 to TRBJ2-2; 12 positions agree with TRBD1. The CDR3 extends over 15 amino acids. The germline V gene has CDR1 LNHDA and CDR2 SQIVND (reference sequence). V lost 5 bases and J lost 7; bases outside the gene matches: 5. The CDR3 here is CASSAGTGGFGELFF. CDR3 bases: TGTGCCAGTAGTGCCGGGACAGGGGGCTTCGGGGAGCTGTTTTTT.

CDR3 region: CASSAGLGGGETQYF. CDR3 bases: TGTGCCAGCAGCGCGGGACTAGGGGGTGGGGAGACCCAGTACTTC. The chain joins TRBV7-2 to TRBJ2-5, with 8 positions matching TRBD2. The trim removed 5 bases at V and 5 bases at J, leaving 10 bases unmatched. The CDR3 extends over 15 amino acids. Germline V gene data show CDR1 as SGHTA and CDR2 as FQGNSA.

This clone came up a few times. The V and J genes are TRBV7-3 and TRBJ1-1; D possibly corresponds to TRBD1 (5 bases). The CDR3 spans 16 residues. Germline loops: CDR1 SGHTA, CDR2 FQGTGA. V was clipped by 2 bases and J by 0 bases, with 13 bases between them. CDR3 protein: CASSLGQGLMNTEAFF. The CDR3 nucleotides read TGTGCCAGCAGCTTAGGCCAGGGTTTGATGAACACTGAAGCTTTCTTT.

The gene calls are TRBV27 and TRBJ2-2; tentatively, D is TRBD2 (6 bases). This CDR3 spans 14 amino acids. Trimming took off 3 bases at V and 7 bases at J, with 12 bases between the two ends. From germline, CDR1 is MNHEY and CDR2 SMNVEV (reference sequence). This CDR3 reads CASSFGGSGGELFF. The CDR3 DNA reads TGTGCCAGCAGTTTTGGGGGGAGCGGCGGGGAGCTGTTTTTT.

The rearrangement uses TRBV9 and TRBJ1-6; perhaps TRBD1 as D (6 bases). Germline loops: CDR1 SGDLS, CDR2 YYNGEE. The V end lost 4 bases, the J end lost 6 bases, and 11 bases lay between the germline ends. This CDR3 has 14 amino acids. CDR3 sequence reads: CASSPGRGNSPLHF. The CDR3 region has the DNA TGTGCCAGCAGCCCAGGCAGGGGTAATTCACCCCTCCACTTT. Supplemented by reference TRBV9 and TRBJ1-6, the full variable domain reads DSGVTQTPKHLITATGQRVTLRCSPRSGDLSVYWYQQSLDQGLQFLIQYYNGEERAKGNILERFSAQQFPDLHSELNLSSLELGDSALYFCASSPGRGNSPLHFGNGTRLTVT.

V is TRBV5-4 and J is TRBJ2-7, with D possibly TRBD2 on 5 matching bases. Germline values: CDR1 SGHNT, CDR2 YYREEE (reference sequence). This CDR3 comprises 16 residues. V lost 4 bases and J lost 0, with 17 bases in between. Here the CDR3 reads CASSPPGAESSYEQYF. The CDR3 coding sequence is TGTGCCAGCAGCCCTCCCGGAGCGGAGAGCTCCTACGAGCAGTACTTC.

J is TRBJ2-5 and V is TRBV28, with TRBD1 as a possible D gene (6 bases). Per germline, CDR1 MDHEN and CDR2 SYDVKM. The germline V and J ends were trimmed by 6 bases and 5 bases, with 19 bases remaining between them. CDR3 size: 15 residues. The CDR3 sequence: CASRSTTRGQETQYF. CDR3 in DNA: TGTGCCAGCAGGTCGACTACCAGGGGCCAGGAGACCCAGTACTTC.

A single count supports this clone. The chain couples TRBV4-2 to TRBJ2-1, with 7 bases lining up with TRBD2. The V and J ends lost 1 base and 1 base, in that order; junction bases with no gene match: 1. CDR1 is LGHNA, CDR2 YNFKEQ, per germline. The length of the CDR3 is 15 residues. This chain's CDR3 is CASSQGAGSYNEQFF. The CDR3 nucleotides read TGTGCCAGCAGCCAAGGAGCGGGATCCTACAATGAGCAGTTCTTC.

In its sample, this clone was seen a few times. The chain links TRBV7-2 to TRBJ2-1; 10 bases match TRBD2. The CDR3 is 15 residues long. The germline V gene encodes CDR1 SGHTA and CDR2 FQGNSA. V was pared by 2 bases and J by 2 bases, with 0 bases of the junction left unmatched. Here the CDR3 DNA reads TGTGCCAGCAGCTTAAGCGGGAGGGCCTACAATGAGCAGTTCTTC. This sequence encodes CASSLSGRAYNEQFF. Based on the CDR3 plus reference TRBV7-2 and TRBJ2-1, the full variable domain is GAGVSQSPSNKVTEKGKDVELRCDPISGHTALYWYRQSLGQGLEFLIYFQGNSAPDKSGLPSDRFSAERTGGSVSTLTIQRTQQEDSAVYLCASSLSGRAYNEQFFGPGTRLTVL.